A selection of T cell receptor beta chains follows, all from one sample in a study of siplizumab effects on memory and regulatory T cells. Here immunoSEQ multiplex PCR was the method, and the copy in TCRdb shows in-frame clones only, minus some. The table has approximately 100,000 clones, 93% seen once. Sequencing was done on a sample of non-Treg CD4+ T cells sorted from blood. These receptors were obtained from a human donor in good health. CDR3s include the opening cysteine and the closing phenylalanine or tryptophan.

>TRBJ2-2|TRBV10-3
CAIGSDRAAGELFF
>TRBJ2-5|TRBV6-1
CASSIGTGGWETQYF
>TRBJ1-1|TRBV10-3
CAISGGTFRTEAFF
>TRBJ2-3|TRBV29-1
CSLRVGGTDTQYF
>TRBJ1-3|TRBV4-3
CASSQEGQGMLGSGNTIYF
>TRBJ1-1|TRBV6-6
CASSKPGAGGTEAFF
>TRBJ1-1|TRBV4-1
CASSLTANTEAFF
>TRBJ2-3|TRBV7-3
CASSLVGLAGGSTDTQYF
>TRBJ1-2|TRBV7-9
CASSPGDYSSYGYTF
>TRBJ1-2|TRBV18
CASSSGVYGYTF
>TRBJ2-1|TRBV5-6
CASSLRQANNEQFF
>TRBJ1-4|TRBV7-9
CASSLRRFWGANEKLFF
>TRBJ1-2|TRBV19
CASRTGHGGANYGYTF
>TRBJ1-1|TRBV6-5
CASSYRTTGNTEAFF
>TRBJ1-6|TRBV4-1
CASRDGTDGNNSPLHF
>TRBJ1-6|TRBV7-2
CASSLGQAGSNSPLHF
>TRBJ2-2|TRBV12-2
CASRLTGSGELFF
>TRBJ2-2|TRBV27
CASSLMVSYTGELFF
>TRBJ1-2|TRBV6-6
CASSLHRGAEGYTF
>TRBJ1-4|TRBV4-1
CASSPEGQSLPEKLFF
>TRBJ2-5|TRBV27
CASRILGAGGNVETQYF
>TRBJ1-4|TRBV6-4
CASSDWLVLRDEKLFF
>TRBJ1-3|TRBV2
CASSLRDRGVYSSGNTIYF
>TRBJ1-2|TRBV6-5
CASSYSGTGGFGYTF
>TRBJ2-3|TRBV18
CASSPLRGGTADTQYF
>TRBJ1-4|TRBV19
CASSIGGVNEKLFF
>TRBJ2-1|TRBV7-3
CASSPLGRGQYNEQFF
>TRBJ1-5|TRBV19
CASSIGHGEPQHF